The entry below gives a single T cell receptor (beta chain) sequence along with its context. The entry originates in a study of blood T cell repertoires in COVID-19. Study details: Spain, Italy and the United States supplied samples that represented acute and convalescent COVID-19.

Assay used: immunoSEQ multiplex PCR; TCRdb lists only in-frame clones, some missing. The profile shows more than 90,000 clones, around 87% of them singletons. J was trimmed by 1 base and V by 2 bases; bases with no gene match: 8. Looked up from germline, CDR1 is KGHDR and CDR2 is SFDVKD. The length of the CDR3 is 17 residues. The sample consisted of peripheral blood. The chain has TRBV24-1 and TRBJ2-3; 7 bases match TRBD1. The TCR originated in a woman in her 30s with acute or convalescent COVID-19. The DNA for the CDR3 is TGTGCCACCAGTGATTCCGACAGGGCCGAGGGCACAGATACGCAGTATTTT. Its translation: CATSDSDRAEGTDTQYF.